The 32 T cell receptor beta chains given below trace back to one sample, sequenced in a study of OX40 agonist ivuxolimab in advanced cancers. The method was the immunoSEQ multiplex PCR assay. As stored in TCRdb, this immuneACCESS dataset retains in-frame rearrangements with V and J assigned. A fraction of the clones does not appear; measured against another copy, unresolved V genes explain less than half of the discrepancy, and the remainder lacks a known reason. The sample records some 77,000 clones, about 90% of which are singletons. Clones ranked in the top ten supply over 8.5% of the sample. This specimen consisted of CD4+ or CD8+ T cells sorted from blood, obtained in a trial of the OX40 agonist ivuxolimab. These TCRs come from an adult with an advanced solid tumor such as melanoma, head and neck, liver or kidney cancer.

This clone has a handful of counts. The chain combines TRBV6-4 with TRBJ2-1; TRBD1 aligns across 8 bases. The CDR3 spans 15 residues. V lost 6 bases and J lost 3; bases outside the gene matches: 7. Germline V gives CDR1 MRHNA, CDR2 SNTAGT. For the CDR3, the DNA is TGTGCCAGCAGCCCTACAGGGGGAGACTACAATGAGCAGTTCTTC. Its protein product is CASSPTGGDYNEQFF.

The chain carries TRBV5-8 and TRBJ1-2; TRBD1 is a possible D gene (6 bases). The CDR3 spans 15 residues. Germline V gene sequence: CDR1 SGHTS, CDR2 YDEGEE. The ends were cut back, 5 bases at V and 0 bases at J, with 14 bases in the middle. CDR3 amino acids: CASRETGIANYGYTF. Written as DNA, the CDR3 is TGTGCCAGCAGAGAAACAGGGATTGCTAACTATGGCTACACCTTC.

The chain has TRBV19 and TRBJ2-7; D possibly corresponds to TRBD1 (5 bases). Trimming left V 5 bases short and J 1 base short, with 6 bases between. CDR3 length: 12 residues. Germline V gene data show CDR1 as LNHDA and CDR2 as SQIVND (reference sequence). Here the CDR3 reads CASSPGSYEQYF. For the CDR3, the DNA is TGTGCCAGTAGTCCAGGGTCCTACGAGCAGTACTTC.

This chain connects TRBV5-6 to TRBJ2-7, with 7 bases identical to TRBD1. The CDR3 loop spans 14 amino acids. Germline CDR1 reads SGHDT; CDR2 reads YYEEEE. The ends lost 4 bases at V and 0 bases at J; junction bases unmatched: 4. CDR3 nucleotide sequence: TGTGCCAGCAGCCCCGGGGACAGCTCCTACGAGCAGTACTTC. It specifies CASSPGDSSYEQYF. The whole variable domain, remainder taken from reference TRBV5-6 and TRBJ2-7, is DAGVTQSPTHLIKTRGQQVTLRCSPKSGHDTVSWYQQALGQGPQFIFQYYEEEERQRGNFPDRFSGHQFPNYSSELNVNALLLGDSALYLCASSPGDSSYEQYFGPGTRLTVT.

This clone was detected once. This sequence joins TRBV7-9 and TRBJ2-1; D is perhaps TRBD1 or TRBD2 (5 bases each). Germline CDR1 and CDR2: SEHNR and FQNEAQ (reference sequence). Trimming stripped 5 bases from V and 5 bases from J, with 16 bases between. CDR3 length: 15 amino acids. The CDR3 here is CASSALTVGDNEQFF. The CDR3 nucleotides read TGTGCCAGCAGCGCCCTGACAGTGGGAGACAATGAGCAGTTCTTC.

This clone is a singleton in its sample. This rearrangement joins TRBV19 to TRBJ2-1, with D uncertain. V was clipped by 1 base and J by 2 bases, with 0 bases between them. This CDR3 is 12 amino acids long. Germline CDR1 is LNHDA and CDR2 is SQIVND (reference sequence). The chain's CDR3 is CASSIAYNEQFF. CDR3 coding DNA: TGTGCCAGTAGTATAGCCTACAATGAGCAGTTCTTC.

Worth noting for this clone: The junction shows a germline mismatch at one end, possibly a read error. The chain is built from TRBV10-3 and TRBJ2-1, with D perhaps matching TRBD1 (7 bases). The CDR3 is 15 amino acids. The germline V gene encodes CDR1 ENHRY and CDR2 SYGVKD. The CDR3 spells CAITEGAGTHNEQFF. Here the CDR3 DNA reads TGTGCCATCACTGAGGGGGCGGGGACTCACAATGAGCAGTTCTTC.

V and J are TRBV11-2 and TRBJ1-4, with unresolved D. CDR1 and CDR2 (germline): SGHAT, FQNNGV. V lost 1 base, J lost 8 bases, and 8 bases lay in between. CDR3 length: 13 residues. This CDR3 is CASSLGMAEKLFF. The CDR3 region has the DNA TGTGCCAGCAGCTTAGGCATGGCGGAAAAACTGTTTTTT.

The V and J genes are TRBV27 and TRBJ2-1; 10 bases match TRBD2. Trimming at V came to 7 bases and at J to 6 bases, leaving 9 bases not matched to a gene. Germline assignment: CDR1 MNHEY and CDR2 SMNVEV (reference sequence). This CDR3 is 15 amino acids long. Written as DNA, the CDR3 is TGTGCCAGCACGGGATGGCCTAGCGGGGGCAATGAGCAGTTCTTC. Translation gives CASTGWPSGGNEQFF.

This sequence joins TRBV27 and TRBJ2-1, with 8 bases lining up with TRBD1. The V segment lost 5 bases and the J segment 7 bases; nucleotides outside the gene matches: 10. This CDR3 spans 15 amino acids. CDR1 and CDR2 (germline): MNHEY, SMNVEV (reference sequence). This CDR3 is CASSTGTGGQNEQFF. The CDR3 bases are TGTGCCAGCAGTACCGGGACAGGTGGTCAGAATGAGCAGTTCTTC.

The V gene is TRBV4-3, the J gene TRBJ2-2; D is undetermined. Trimming shortened V by 0 bases and J by 13 bases, and 15 bases separated the two germline ends. The CDR3 runs to 14 residues. Per germline, CDR1 LGHNA and CDR2 YSLEER. CDR3 in DNA: TGCGCCAGCAGCCAAGATTTAACCATTCCCGCGCTGTTTTTT. It is translated as CASSQDLTIPALFF.

This chain connects TRBV5-1 to TRBJ1-2; 7 bases line up with TRBD1. Trimming at V came to 3 bases and at J to 5 bases, leaving 10 bases not matched to a gene. CDR1 and CDR2 (germline): SGHRS, YFSETQ. CDR3 length: 15 residues. The CDR3 nucleotides read TGCGCCAGCAGCTCAAGCCGGGGACAGCCGTATGGCTACACCTTC. Translating gives CASSSSRGQPYGYTF.

The V and J genes are TRBV11-2 and TRBJ2-5; D may be TRBD1 (5 bases). V shed 2 bases and J shed 5 bases, with 15 bases lying between them. CDR3 length: 15 amino acids. CDR1 is SGHAT, CDR2 FQNNGV, per germline. CDR3 in amino acids: CASSLFTQGLETQYF. CDR3 nucleotides: TGTGCCAGCAGCTTATTCACTCAGGGTCTGGAGACCCAGTACTTC. Combining the CDR3 with reference TRBV11-2 and TRBJ2-5 gives the whole variable domain EAGVAQSPRYKIIEKRQSVAFWCNPISGHATLYWYQQILGQGPKLLIQFQNNGVVDDSQLPKDRFSAERLKGVDSTLKIQPAKLEDSAVYLCASSLFTQGLETQYFGPGTRLLVL.

This clone was seen once. The genes are TRBV27 and TRBJ2-5; 9 positions match TRBD1. The CDR3 totals 14 residues. Germline V gives CDR1 MNHEY, CDR2 SMNVEV (reference sequence). Trimming removed 5 bases from V and 5 bases from J; junction bases left unmatched: 6. The DNA of the CDR3 is TGTGCCAGCAGTCTACGACAGGGGGGGGAGACCCAGTACTTC. This encodes CASSLRQGGETQYF.

This chain links TRBV19 with TRBJ1-1, with D uncertain. This CDR3 has 15 amino acids. Trimming left V 5 bases short and J 1 base short, with 14 bases between. Germline V gives CDR1 LNHDA, CDR2 SQIVND (reference sequence). This CDR3 reads CASSPLLGSNTEAFF. CDR3 nucleotides: TGTGCCAGTAGTCCCCTTCTCGGGTCGAACACTGAAGCTTTCTTT.

V usage is TRBV4-1 and J usage is TRBJ2-1; D is undetermined. Germline V gives CDR1 MGHRA, CDR2 YSYEKL. The V end was cut by 1 base, the J end by 8 bases, with 15 bases between. The CDR3 consists of 15 residues. The CDR3 protein is CASSQAPAPPHEQFF. The CDR3 nucleotides read TGCGCCAGCAGCCAAGCTCCTGCGCCCCCCCATGAGCAGTTCTTC.

The rearrangement joins TRBV11-2 to TRBJ1-4, with D perhaps matching TRBD1 (6 bases). Trimming pared 10 bases from V and 3 bases from J, leaving 9 bases between. Germline V gives CDR1 SGHAT, CDR2 FQNNGV. This CDR3 has 12 amino acids. CDR3 protein: CAIGTPNEKLFF. The CDR3 DNA reads TGTGCCATCGGGACACCTAATGAAAAACTGTTTTTT.

This chain's CDR3 is CASSGRDREDNEQFF. CDR3 nucleotides: TGTGCCAGCAGCGGCCGGGACAGGGAAGACAATGAGCAGTTCTTC. V gene TRBV7-2 combines with J gene TRBJ2-1; 9 bases are shared with TRBD1. After removal of 5 bases from V and 5 bases from J, the junction contained 7 bases not matched to a gene. The germline V gene encodes CDR1 SGHTA and CDR2 FQGNSA. The CDR3 sequence is 15 residues long.

V and J are TRBV19 and TRBJ2-7; perhaps TRBD1 as D (5 bases). CDR1 LNHDA and CDR2 SQIVND come from the germline V gene (reference sequence). CDR3 length: 13 amino acids. Between the trimmed V and J ends, which lost 3 bases and 0 bases, there was a span of 6 bases. DNA of the CDR3: TGTGCCAGTAGTATGCAGGGCTCCTACGAGCAGTACTTC. The encoded protein is CASSMQGSYEQYF.

The chain links TRBV5-1 to TRBJ2-5, with D unclear. The DNA end is a closer match to TRBJ2-7, so the J assignment may be wrong. This CDR3 is 17 amino acids long. Germline CDR1 reads SGHRS; CDR2 reads YFSETQ. The CDR3 bases are TGCGCCAGCAGCTTGGCCGAACTACTAACGAGCTCCTACGAGCAGTACTTC. This codes for CASSLAELLTSSYEQYF.

This chain links TRBV7-9 with TRBJ1-2; D is possibly TRBD1 (5 bases). This CDR3 contains 13 residues. Germline CDR1 SEHNR, CDR2 FQNEAQ (reference sequence). V lost 5 bases and J 4 bases, leaving 11 bases between the germline ends. The chain's CDR3 is CASSPGTSYGYTF. The DNA for the CDR3 is TGTGCCAGCAGCCCCGGGACCAGCTATGGCTACACCTTC.

The J gene is TRBJ2-7, the V gene TRBV7-8; D possibly uses TRBD1 or TRBD2 (5 bases each). This CDR3 is 14 amino acids long. Germline V gives CDR1 SGHVS, CDR2 FQNEAQ. Trimming removed 1 base from V and 1 base from J, with 8 bases in between. The CDR3 region has the DNA TGTGCCAGCAGCTTAGTCGGGGCTTCCTACGAGCAGTACTTC. This codes for CASSLVGASYEQYF.

V and J are TRBV7-9 and TRBJ2-5, with D maybe TRBD2 (6 bases). The CDR3 is 16 amino acids. The V gene's germline CDR1 is SEHNR and CDR2 FQNEAQ (reference sequence). V was pared by 1 base and J by 5 bases, with 17 bases between. This chain's CDR3 is CASSLVGGPSGETQYF. In DNA, the CDR3 is TGTGCCAGCAGCTTAGTCGGAGGGCCGAGTGGGGAGACCCAGTACTTC.

This clone was seen once. V is TRBV9 and J is TRBJ1-2, with TRBD1 identical over 9 bases. The CDR3 covers 14 residues. The germline CDR1 and CDR2 sequences are SGDLS and YYNGEE. Trimming at V came to 8 bases and at J to 4 bases, leaving 9 bases not matched to a gene. CDR3 protein: CASLGTGSIYGYTF. The DNA for the CDR3 is TGTGCCAGTCTTGGGACAGGGTCGATCTATGGCTACACCTTC.

This clone was observed once. The chain carries TRBV11-2 and TRBJ2-3, with unresolved D. This CDR3 spans 17 amino acids. CDR1 is SGHAT and CDR2 is FQNNGV in the germline V gene. V lost 5 bases to trimming and J lost 6 bases, with 24 bases between them. The CDR3 spells CASSPSSWVTSWDTQYF. In DNA, the CDR3 is TGTGCCAGCAGCCCGAGCTCCTGGGTGACCTCCTGGGATACGCAGTATTTT.

The table lists this clone with a count of one. The chain has TRBV13 and TRBJ2-7; unclear D gene. Trimming shortened V by 6 bases and J by 2 bases, and 5 bases separated the two germline ends. CDR1 and CDR2 from the germline V gene are PRHDT and FYEKMQ (reference sequence). CDR3 size: 11 residues. The CDR3 protein is CASSSAYEQYF. The CDR3 coding sequence is TGTGCCAGCAGTTCAGCCTACGAGCAGTACTTC.

J is TRBJ2-3 and V is TRBV5-1; a possible D gene is TRBD1 (5 bases). In germline, CDR1 is SGHRS, CDR2 YFSETQ. The CDR3 runs 16 residues. V gave up 5 bases and J gave up 5 bases, with 21 bases separating them. The CDR3, as DNA: TGCGCCAGCAGACCCCCGGAGCTAGGGGATGGAGATACGCAGTATTTT. Translation: CASRPPELGDGDTQYF.

This chain connects TRBV6-5 to TRBJ2-2; 7 nucleotides line up with TRBD2. In germline, CDR1 is MNHEY, CDR2 SVGAGI. Trimming cost V 2 bases and J 7 bases; bases outside gene matches: 1. CDR3 size: 13 residues. CDR3 protein: CASSYTGGGELFF. The CDR3 coding sequence is TGTGCCAGCAGTTACACGGGGGGCGGGGAGCTGTTTTTT.

DNA for the CDR3: TGTGCCAGCAGCTTACTAGTGAACACTGAAGCTTTCTTT. Protein sequence: CASSLLVNTEAFF. The genes are TRBV7-3 and TRBJ1-1; D is unclear. The CDR3 totals 13 residues. Per germline, CDR1 SGHTA and CDR2 FQGTGA. Deletions cut 2 bases from V and 0 bases from J, with 4 bases between.

The table lists this clone with a count of one. The chain uses TRBV7-2 and TRBJ2-7; D might be TRBD2 (7 bases). V was clipped by 4 bases and J by 0 bases, with 13 bases between them. The V gene's germline CDR1 is SGHTA and CDR2 FQGNSA. The CDR3 is 15 residues long. This CDR3 is CASSWGLAASYEQYF. The CDR3 DNA is TGTGCCAGCAGCTGGGGGCTAGCGGCCTCCTACGAGCAGTACTTC.

V usage is TRBV29-1 and J usage is TRBJ2-1, with 12 bases aligning to TRBD2. Germline V CDR1 and CDR2: SQVTM, ANQGSEA. With 4 bases clipped from V and 6 bases from J, the junction kept 4 bases outside the gene matches. CDR3 length: 14 residues. CDR3 sequence: CSVAGLAGTNEQFF. In DNA form, the CDR3 reads TGCAGCGTTGCCGGACTAGCGGGGACCAATGAGCAGTTCTTC.

The chain links TRBV12-2 to TRBJ2-7. TRBV12-2 has pseudogene status. The CDR3 sequence is 14 residues long. CDR3 nucleotide sequence: TGTGCAAGTCGCCCCCGGGACGGTTCCTACGAGCAGTACTTC. Amino acid sequence: CASRPRDGSYEQYF.